This T cell receptor (beta chain) was captured by sequencing in a study of early T cells in non-severe SARS-CoV-2 infection. TCRdb independently ran MiXCR on the 5' RACE reads; one entry per CDR3 protein. This repertoire shows some 38,000 distinct CDR3 sequences, about 5% found once; its top ten account for about 32%. The germline V gene has CDR1 LGHNA and CDR2 YNFKEQ. The CDR3 runs to 15 residues. The V end lost 0 bases, the J end lost 7 bases, and 15 bases lay between the germline ends. This clonotype came up many times. The chain is built from TRBV4-2 and TRBJ1-2; D not certain. The sequenced material came from whole blood. The sequence came from an adult who was a healthcare worker with PCR-confirmed SARS-CoV-2 infection or an uninfected control (not recorded which). CDR3 loop: CASSQDWIVRGGYTF. CDR3 coding DNA: TGTGCCAGCAGCCAAGATTGGATAGTTCGCGGTGGCTACACCTTC.